This T cell receptor (beta chain) emerged from a study of early T cells in non-severe SARS-CoV-2 infection. The wider study: Sequencing of bulk RNA from unsorted whole blood was done, without chain pairing. The study, taken as a whole, reports: Matching with VDJdb favored anti-spike CD8 responses (missing private and CD4 specificities).

Molecules of cDNA were individually given unique molecular identifiers that were attached to them. TCRdb passed the 5' RACE reads through MiXCR, listing each CDR3 protein once. The sample consists of some 57,000 distinct CDR3 sequences, 7.5% to 9% of them appearing once. CDR1 and CDR2 (germline): MNHNS, SASEGT. Trimming took 4 bases from V and 6 from J; bases not matched to a gene: 7. The length of the CDR3 is 15 residues. This clonotype was counted ten times or more. Its antigen is as yet unknown. Sequencing was performed on whole blood, taken at baseline. The V and J genes are TRBV6-1 and TRBJ2-3, with 10 bases matching TRBD2. The sequence came from an adult who was a healthcare worker with PCR-confirmed SARS-CoV-2 infection or an uninfected control (not recorded which). The chain's CDR3 is CASSAQAGGPDTQYF. The CDR3, as DNA: TGTGCCAGCAGTGCCCAAGCGGGGGGGCCGGATACGCAGTATTTT.